These T cell receptor beta chains were read from a single sample in a study of blood T cell repertoires in COVID-19. TCRdb's table, derived via immunoSEQ multiplex PCR, lists solely in-frame clones and lacks some. The repertoire includes about 210,000 clones, 80% to 90% of them detected once, and 2% to 3% sits in the top ten. Sequenced input: peripheral blood. The source of these receptors is a middle-aged woman with active or convalescent COVID-19. CDR3s include the opening cysteine and the closing phenylalanine or tryptophan. The D gene is left open where the match is weak. Where a row states a size, it is once, few, many or the class of an expanded clone; other rows omit it.

TRBV6-4	13	TRBD1	.	TRBJ2-3	TGTGCCAGCAGTCAGGGGGGCACAGATACGCAGTATTTT	CASSQGGTDTQYF
TRBV3-1/TRBV3-2	20	TRBD2	.	TRBJ2-3	TGTGCCAGCAGCCACTTGGGGGGGACTAGCGGGGTTCCCAGCACAGATACGCAGTATTTT	CASSHLGGTSGVPSTDTQYF
TRBV30	14	.	.	TRBJ1-6	TGTGCCTGGAACGGGGGGCAGGGCAGATCACCCCTCCACTTT	CAWNGGQGRSPLHF
TRBV11-2	15	.	.	TRBJ2-3	TGTGCCAGCAGCTTGGGGCCCGCCTTCACAGATACGCAGTATTTT	CASSLGPAFTDTQYF
TRBV15	17	TRBD2	.	TRBJ2-5	TGTGCCACCAGCAGGGCTAGCGGGGGGCATAGGTCGGGGACCCAGTACTTC	CATSRASGGHRSGTQYF
TRBV5-1	15	TRBD1	.	TRBJ1-2	TGCGCCAGCACCCAATCGACAGGGGGTAACTATGGCTACACCTTC	CASTQSTGGNYGYTF
TRBV13	15	TRBD1	.	TRBJ1-2	TGTGCCAGCAGCGCGAAGGACAGGGGCGTAGGTGGCTACACCTTC	CASSAKDRGVGGYTF
TRBV18	16	TRBD2	.	TRBJ2-1	TGTGCCAGCTCACCGGCTAGCGGGGGGGCCGTCGATGAGCAGTTCTTC	CASSPASGGAVDEQFF
TRBV6-2/TRBV6-3	14	.	.	TRBJ2-2	TGTGCCAGCAGCCTACAGAGGAACACCGGGGAGCTGTTTTTT	CASSLQRNTGELFF
TRBV6-4	13	.	once	TRBJ2-2	TGTGCCAGCAGTCGACAGTCCGCCGGGGAGCTGTTTTTT	CASSRQSAGELFF
TRBV5-1	17	TRBD1	.	TRBJ2-3	TGCGCCAGCAGCTCGGGACAGGGAGGAATGGGCACAGATACGCAGTATTTT	CASSSGQGGMGTDTQYF
TRBV7-9	18	TRBD2	.	TRBJ2-4	TGTGCCAGCAGCTTAGTTAGACTAGCGGGTGATGCCAAAAACATTCAGTACTTC	CASSLVRLAGDAKNIQYF
TRBV11-2	15	.	.	TRBJ2-2	TGTGCCAGCAGCTTAGAGTCAGGGGGAGGCGGGGAGCTGTTTTTT	CASSLESGGGGELFF
TRBV5-1	16	TRBD1	once	TRBJ1-6	TGCGCCACCAAGCACGAGACAGGGAGGTCCAATTCACCCCTCCACTTT	CATKHETGRSNSPLHF
TRBV29-1	16	.	once	TRBJ1-5	TGCAGCGTTGAATCAGACAGCCACAAGCTCAATCAGCCCCAGCATTTT	CSVESDSHKLNQPQHF
TRBV2	11	.	.	TRBJ1-2	TGTGCCCGGGACACCGACTATGGCTACACCTTC	CARDTDYGYTF
TRBV11-2	14	.	.	TRBJ2-2	TGTGCCAGCAGCTCTGGACTTTGGGCCGGGGAGCTGTTTTTT	CASSSGLWAGELFF
TRBV30	17	.	.	TRBJ2-7	TGTGCCTGGAGTGTTGGTATGTGGGGGCCGGTTCTTCCCGAGCAGTACTTC	CAWSVGMWGPVLPEQYF
TRBV5-4	14	.	few	TRBJ1-1	TGTGCCAGCAGCCATGGACAGCCTAACACTGAAGCTTTCTTT	CASSHGQPNTEAFF
TRBV2	13	.	.	TRBJ2-5	TGTGCCAGCAGTGATGTGGAGGGAGAGACCCAGTACTTC	CASSDVEGETQYF
TRBV7-3	17	TRBD1	.	TRBJ2-6	TGTGCCAGCAGCGCGACAGGGAGCAACTCTGGGGCCAACGTCCTGACTTTC	CASSATGSNSGANVLTF
TRBV10-3	17	.	.	TRBJ2-4	TGTGCCATCAGTGAGTCGTTCGGGGTAGGAGCCAAAAACATTCAGTACTTC	CAISESFGVGAKNIQYF
TRBV27	14	.	.	TRBJ2-1	TGTGCCAGCAGTTTACAGGCGGGAACGAATGAGCAGTTCTTC	CASSLQAGTNEQFF
TRBV9	11	.	.	TRBJ1-1	TGTGCCAGCAGCAATGAACAGGGAGCTTTCTTT	CASSNEQGAFF
TRBV2	11	.	.	TRBJ1-1	TGTGCCAGCAGGGTAGATACTGAAGCTTTCTTT	CASRVDTEAFF
TRBV21-1	18	.	few	TRBJ1-5	TGTGCCAGCAGCAAATCCGGGACAGGGGGGTATAGCAATCAGCCCCAGCATTTT	CASSKSGTGGYSNQPQHF
TRBV7-9	15	.	.	TRBJ1-4	TGTGCCAGCAGCCTTCTCAGGGGAGCTAATGAAAAACTGTTTTTT	CASSLLRGANEKLFF
TRBV19	16	TRBD2	.	TRBJ2-2	TGTGCCAGTAGTATAAGGCGGGAGGATGGCACCGGGGAGCTGTTTTTT	CASSIRREDGTGELFF
TRBV5-4	17	.	.	TRBJ1-1	TGTGCCAGCAGCTTGGAACAGGGAATGGAATTGGACACTGAAGCTTTCTTT	CASSLEQGMELDTEAFF
TRBV11-3	16	TRBD2	.	TRBJ2-5	TGTGCCAGCAGCTCGGGACTAGCGGGAGGGCATGAGACCCAGTACTTC	CASSSGLAGGHETQYF